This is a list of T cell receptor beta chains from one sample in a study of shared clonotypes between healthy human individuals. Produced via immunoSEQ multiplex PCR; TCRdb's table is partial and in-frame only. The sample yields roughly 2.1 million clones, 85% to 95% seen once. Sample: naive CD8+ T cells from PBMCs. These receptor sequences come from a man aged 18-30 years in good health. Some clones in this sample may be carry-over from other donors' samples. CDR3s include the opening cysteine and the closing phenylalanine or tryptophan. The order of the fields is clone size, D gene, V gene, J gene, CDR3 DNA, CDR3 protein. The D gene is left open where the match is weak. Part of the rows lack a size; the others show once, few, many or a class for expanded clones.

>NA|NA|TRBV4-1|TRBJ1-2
TGCGCCAGCAGCCAATTACAAACGGACTATGGCTACACCTTC
CASSQLQTDYGYTF
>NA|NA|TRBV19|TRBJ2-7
TGTGCCAGTAGCCGAGACAGTTATCGGCAGTACTTC
CASSRDSYRQYF
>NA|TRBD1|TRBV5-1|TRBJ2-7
TGCGCCAGCAGCTCGGACAGGGGTAGGATCGACGAGCAGTACTTC
CASSSDRGRIDEQYF
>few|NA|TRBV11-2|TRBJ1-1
TGTGCCAGCAGCTTAGGTACCATGAACACTGAAGCTTTCTTT
CASSLGTMNTEAFF
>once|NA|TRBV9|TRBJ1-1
TGTGCCAGCAGCCCCCCGGGACGGAACACTGAAGCTTTCTTT
CASSPPGRNTEAFF
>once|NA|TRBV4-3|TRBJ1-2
TGCGCCAGCAGCCAAGGGTCTGCGGGGGCGGGGGGCTACACCTTC
CASSQGSAGAGGYTF
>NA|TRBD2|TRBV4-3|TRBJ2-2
TGCGCCAGCAGCCCACCGGCGGGAGGGCCGGGCGGGGAGCTGTTTTTT
CASSPPAGGPGGELFF
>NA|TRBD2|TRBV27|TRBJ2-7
TGTGCCAGCAGTCGAACCCTAGCGGGAGGGCCCAACGAGCAGTACTTC
CASSRTLAGGPNEQYF
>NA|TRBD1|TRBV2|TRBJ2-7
TGTGCCAGCTCACGAACGGCAGGGGGCAGGGACGAGCAGTACTTC
CASSRTAGGRDEQYF
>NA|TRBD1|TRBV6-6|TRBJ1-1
TGTGCCAGCAGACAACCGGGACAGGTGGAGGCTTTCTTT
CASRQPGQVEAFF
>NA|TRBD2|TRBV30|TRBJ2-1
TGTGCCTGGAGGAACGGACTAGCGGGAGTCAATGAGCAGTTCTTC
CAWRNGLAGVNEQFF
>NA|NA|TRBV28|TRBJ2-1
TGTGCCAGCAGTTTTTCTGTAGGGGGCGGGGATGAGCAGTTCTTC
CASSFSVGGGDEQFF
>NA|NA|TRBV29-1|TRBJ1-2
TGCAGCGTTGAAGAAGGACCGCCCGATGGCTACACCTTC
CSVEEGPPDGYTF
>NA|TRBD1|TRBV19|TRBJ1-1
TGTGCCAGTAGTATCTTACAGGGGTCGGCTTTCTTT
CASSILQGSAFF
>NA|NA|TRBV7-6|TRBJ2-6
TGTGCCAGCAGCCATACTTTAGCGACCTACTCTGGGGCCAACGTCCTGACTTTC
CASSHTLATYSGANVLTF
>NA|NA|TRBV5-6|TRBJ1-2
TGTGCCAGCAGCTTGAGCGGGTTTTTATCCTATGGCTACACCTTC
CASSLSGFLSYGYTF
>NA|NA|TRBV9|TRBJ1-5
TGTGCCAGCAGCGTAGCTATCACAGTGGATAGCAATCAGCCCCAGCATTTT
CASSVAITVDSNQPQHF
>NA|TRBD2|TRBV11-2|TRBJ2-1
TGTGCCAGCAACCCATCTGGGGAGGGGATGGATGAGCAGTTCTTC
CASNPSGEGMDEQFF
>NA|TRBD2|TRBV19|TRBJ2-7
TGTGCCAGTAGTACCTTAGCGGGAGAGACCTACGAGCAGTACTTC
CASSTLAGETYEQYF
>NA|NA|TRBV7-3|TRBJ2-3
TGTGCCAGCAGCTTCTCGAGCACAGATACGCAGTATTTT
CASSFSSTDTQYF
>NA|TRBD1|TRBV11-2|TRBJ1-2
TGTGCCAGCAGCGAACAGGGGAGGGGCTATGGCTACACCTTC
CASSEQGRGYGYTF
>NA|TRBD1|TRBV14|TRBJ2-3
TGTGCCAGCAGCCAAGGCGACAGGGAAATAGATACGCAGTATTTT
CASSQGDREIDTQYF
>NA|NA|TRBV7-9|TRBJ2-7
TGTGCCAGCAGCGAAACGGGCCGCCTCTCCGAGCAGTACTTC
CASSETGRLSEQYF
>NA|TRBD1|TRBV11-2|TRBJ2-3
TGTGCCAGCAGCCAAAGTACCGGGACAGGGAGGGCAGATACGCAGTATTTT
CASSQSTGTGRADTQYF
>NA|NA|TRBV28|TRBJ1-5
TGTGCCAGCAGTTTGAGGTATCAGCCCCAGCATTTT
CASSLRYQPQHF
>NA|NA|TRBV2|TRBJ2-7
TGTGCCAGCAAATACCGGGACATATCCTACGAGCAGTACTTC
CASKYRDISYEQYF
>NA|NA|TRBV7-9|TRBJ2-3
TGTGCCAGCAGCCCCAATCCGGATACGCAGTATTTT
CASSPNPDTQYF
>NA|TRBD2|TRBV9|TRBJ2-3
TGTGCCAGCAGCGGGGGACTAGCGGGAGATACGCAGTATTTT
CASSGGLAGDTQYF
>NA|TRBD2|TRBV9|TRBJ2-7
TGTGCCAGCAGCTTAAGCCTCGCGGGGGACGAGCAGTACTTC
CASSLSLAGDEQYF
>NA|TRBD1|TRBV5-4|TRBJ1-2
TGTGCCAGCAGCTCCGGTGACAGGGTAATCTATGGCTACACCTTC
CASSSGDRVIYGYTF
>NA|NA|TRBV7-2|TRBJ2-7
TGTGCCAGCAGCTTTCAACAGTACTCCTACGAGCAGTACTTC
CASSFQQYSYEQYF
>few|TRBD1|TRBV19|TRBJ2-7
TGTGCCAGTAGTACGGGACAGACCTACGAGCAGTACTTC
CASSTGQTYEQYF